The 14 T cell receptor beta chains below come from one sample, sequenced in a study of cytomegalovirus exposure and HLA in healthy donors. The PCR was carried out with 60 Vbeta primers and 13 Jbeta primers. Generated by immunoSEQ multiplex PCR, the TCRdb table keeps only in-frame clones and is missing some. The table lists approximately 170,000 clones, 76% of them singletons. Sequenced sample: PBMCs. The receptor source for this set is a female donor in good health and CMV-seronegative.

The chain is built from TRBV5-1 and TRBJ1-4; perhaps TRBD1 as D (5 bases). The CDR3 runs to 16 residues. V was pared by 0 bases and J by 0 bases, with 9 bases between. Germline V gene sequence: CDR1 SGHRS, CDR2 YFSETQ. The CDR3 region is CASSLGQPSTNEKLFF. As DNA, the CDR3 is TGCGCCAGCAGCTTGGGACAGCCTTCAACTAATGAAAAACTGTTTTTT.

The V gene is TRBV4-2, the J gene TRBJ2-7; D unclear. Between the trimmed V and J ends, which lost 0 bases and 1 base, there was a span of 4 bases. The length of the CDR3 is 13 residues. Germline V gives CDR1 LGHNA, CDR2 YNFKEQ. The CDR3 sequence: CASSQDRSYEQYF. The CDR3 DNA reads TGTGCCAGCAGCCAAGATCGGTCCTACGAGCAGTACTTC.

The chain combines TRBV2 with TRBJ2-3, with TRBD2 as a possible D gene (6 bases). With 7 bases removed from V and 3 bases from J, the gap between germline ends came to 14 bases. There are 14 residues in the CDR3. Germline values: CDR1 SNHLY, CDR2 FYNNEI. The CDR3 DNA follows: TGTGCCAGCATGACCGGGACTCTAACAGATACGCAGTATTTT. Amino acids: CASMTGTLTDTQYF.

The gene calls are TRBV4-2 and TRBJ2-7, with 10 bases fitting TRBD2. CDR1 and CDR2 (germline): LGHNA, YNFKEQ. V shed 0 bases and J 7 bases; nucleotides not matched to a gene: 9. The CDR3 length is 16 residues. The CDR3 DNA reads TGTGCCAGCAGCCAAGATGCTAGCGGGGGCCTTGGGGAGCAGTACTTC. Residues: CASSQDASGGLGEQYF.

On this clone: One junction end does not reproduce the germline sequence, and a read error may be involved. This chain uses TRBV27 with TRBJ2-6, with D possibly matching TRBD2 (7 bases). CDR3 length: 15 residues. Germline V gene data show CDR1 as MNHEY and CDR2 as SMNVEV (reference sequence). As DNA, the CDR3 is TGTGCCAGCAGGCTCCGGGGGGCTGGGGCCAACGGCCTGACTTTC. Protein sequence: CASRLRGAGANGLTF.

The V gene is TRBV28, the J gene TRBJ2-7, with a possible D match to TRBD2 (6 bases). Deletions cut 10 bases from V and 0 bases from J, with 13 bases between. CDR3 length: 13 residues. The germline gives CDR1 MDHEN, CDR2 SYDVKM. The CDR3 DNA follows: TGTGCCATCGGGACTGCGAACTCCTACGAGCAGTACTTC. Its protein is CAIGTANSYEQYF.

The CDR3 here is CSVGEGQNNSPLHF. For the CDR3, the DNA is TGCAGCGTTGGGGAAGGACAGAATAATTCACCCCTCCACTTT. The gene calls are TRBV29-1 and TRBJ1-6, with a weak D call TRBD1 (6 bases). The CDR3 runs 14 residues. V was trimmed by 4 bases and J by 5 bases, leaving 12 bases between them. The germline V gene has CDR1 SQVTM and CDR2 ANQGSEA.

CDR3 bases: TGTGCCAGTAGTTCCCATCTGGGAGGAGGGACCGGGGAGCTGTTTTTT. Protein: CASSSHLGGGTGELFF. This chain links TRBV19 with TRBJ2-2; possibly TRBD2 for D (6 bases). The CDR3 sequence is 16 residues long. Trimming left V 5 bases short and J 5 bases short, with 18 bases between. Looked up from germline, CDR1 is LNHDA and CDR2 is SQIVND (reference sequence).

This chain links TRBV19 with TRBJ2-2; D gene ambiguous. The CDR3 contains 15 residues. Germline V CDR1 and CDR2: LNHDA, SQIVND (reference sequence). V lost 5 bases to trimming and J lost 0 bases, with 10 bases between them. The CDR3 is CASSPDNTNTGELFF. The CDR3 DNA reads as TGTGCCAGTAGTCCCGACAACACGAACACCGGGGAGCTGTTTTTT.

This chain joins TRBV11-2 and TRBJ2-5, with D perhaps matching TRBD2 (5 bases). Trimming took 5 bases from V and 6 from J, leaving 16 bases between them. The CDR3 contains 14 residues. Germline CDR1 SGHAT, CDR2 FQNNGV. The CDR3 loop reads CASSLMDEGKTQYF. In nucleotides, the CDR3 is TGTGCCAGCAGCCTGATGGACGAGGGCAAGACCCAGTACTTC.

The V gene is TRBV5-6, the J gene TRBJ2-7, with unresolved D. The germline V gene has CDR1 SGHDT and CDR2 YYEEEE. This CDR3 spans 12 amino acids. V lost 4 bases to trimming and J lost 2 bases, with 7 bases between them. The CDR3 nucleotides are TGTGCCAGCAGCGGCGCGGCCTACGAGCAGTACTTC. It yields the protein CASSGAAYEQYF.

This clone was seen once. The gene calls are TRBV7-9 and TRBJ2-1, with 13 bases matching TRBD2. V lost 9 bases, J lost 9 bases, and 5 bases stayed unmatched. CDR3 length: 13 residues. Germline-derived CDR1 and CDR2 are SEHNR and FQNEAQ (reference sequence). This CDR3 is CASWTSGSSEQFF. CDR3 nucleotide sequence: TGTGCCAGTTGGACTAGCGGGAGTAGTGAGCAGTTCTTC.

Comments on this clone: The junction shows a germline mismatch at one end, possibly a read error. The V and J genes are TRBV28 and TRBJ1-2; the match to TRBD1 covers 9 bases. The CDR3 is 13 residues long. The germline CDR1 and CDR2 sequences are MDHEN and SYDVKM. In DNA, the CDR3 is TGTGCCAGCAGGCCTAGCCCCCAGGGACAGGGAAGCTTC. This codes for CASRPSPQGQGSF.

The chain recombines TRBV7-3 with TRBJ2-1, with TRBD2 matching 7 bases. The CDR3 contains 13 residues. V shed 5 bases and J 11 bases; nucleotides not matched to a gene: 9. Germline CDR1 reads SGHTA; CDR2 reads FQGTGA. The CDR3 sequence: CASSPNSAGQQFF. DNA of the CDR3: TGTGCCAGCAGCCCAAACTCAGCGGGACAGCAGTTCTTC.